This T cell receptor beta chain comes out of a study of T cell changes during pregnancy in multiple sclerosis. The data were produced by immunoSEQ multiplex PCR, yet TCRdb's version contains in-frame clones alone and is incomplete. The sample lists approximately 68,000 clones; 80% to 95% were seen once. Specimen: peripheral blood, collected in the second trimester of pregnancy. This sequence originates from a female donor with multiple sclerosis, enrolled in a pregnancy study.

The CDR3 is CASTRRSHF. The CDR3 DNA reads TGTGCCAGCACCCGGAGGTCGCATTTT. V and J are TRBV7-3 and TRBJ1-5; D is uncertain. CDR1 SGHTA and CDR2 FQGTGA come from the germline V gene. The CDR3 length is 9 residues. Trimming took off 7 bases at V and 15 bases at J, with 10 bases between the two ends.